Given below is one TCR beta chain in context. Its antigen is unknown. V was clipped by 0 bases and J by 3 bases, with 9 bases between them. Germline CDR1 reads KGHSH; CDR2 reads LQKENI. CDR3 length: 15 amino acids. The sample originates from a study of shared clonotypes between healthy human individuals. On the study more broadly: CD4 naive cells filled three plates per donor, CD4 memory three, CD8 naive two and CD8 memory one. Notes on the study in general: Unshared clonotypes carried lower generation probabilities than those common to all four donors. Donors were few, which limited the genetic and exposure-history diversity represented.

Each replicate PCR on the sorted subsets used about 0.2 ug DNA (around 30,000 T cell genomes). Assay: immunoSEQ multiplex PCR; the TCRdb copy retains only in-frame clones and omits some. The sample yields fewer than 1 million clones, about 96% seen once. Naive CD8 cells comprised CD45RO-negative, CCR7-positively selected cells, excluding terminally differentiated effector memory CD45RA+ cells. V and J are TRBV18 and TRBJ1-3; D is unresolved. This receptor was obtained from a man under 40 in good health. The specimen sequenced was naive CD8+ T cells sorted from blood. The CDR3 coding sequence is TGTGCCAGCTCACCACCCCAGGAACTTGGAAACACCATATATTTT. Translation gives CASSPPQELGNTIYF.